The 22 T cell receptor beta chains in this list originate from one sample, sequenced in a study of T cell changes during pregnancy in multiple sclerosis. Sequencing was performed with immunoSEQ multiplex PCR; in TCRdb, only in-frame clones are kept and a portion is missing. Among 70,000 to 100,000 clones listed, 90% to 95% were seen once. Source: peripheral blood, taken in the third trimester of pregnancy. These receptors were obtained from a female donor with multiple sclerosis, enrolled in a pregnancy study.

The chain joins TRBV6-5 to TRBJ2-6; 8 bases map to TRBD1. V shed 4 bases, J shed 12 bases, and the junction held 2 bases outside the gene matches. Germline CDR1 reads MNHEY; CDR2 reads SVGAGI. This CDR3 has 12 residues. CDR3 in amino acids: CASSSTGGVLTF. DNA for the CDR3: TGTGCCAGCAGTTCCACAGGGGGCGTCCTGACTTTC.

The chain links TRBV4-2 to TRBJ2-1; TRBD2 matches 10 bases. V dropped 1 base and J dropped 6; count of bases not matched to a gene: 3. The length of the CDR3 is 15 residues. Germline CDR1 and CDR2: LGHNA and YNFKEQ. The CDR3 DNA is TGTGCCAGCAGCCAAGGGAGCGGGAGGGCCAATGAGCAGTTCTTC. Its protein product is CASSQGSGRANEQFF.

The sample holds one count of this clone. This chain connects TRBV4-3 to TRBJ2-5; the match to TRBD1 covers 8 bases. From germline, CDR1 is LGHNA and CDR2 YSLEER. V lost 0 bases, J lost 5 bases, and 5 bases stayed unmatched. The CDR3 runs 15 residues. CDR3 in DNA: TGCGCCAGCAGCCAAGATGGGACAGGTTGGGAGACCCAGTACTTC. It encodes CASSQDGTGWETQYF.

The gene calls are TRBV5-1 and TRBJ2-3; maybe TRBD1 (6 bases). Deletions cut 6 bases from V and 1 base from J, with 12 bases between. CDR3 size: 14 residues. Per germline, CDR1 SGHRS and CDR2 YFSETQ. CDR3 sequence reads: CASKGGIGTDTQYF. The CDR3 region has the DNA TGCGCCAGCAAAGGGGGAATTGGCACAGATACGCAGTATTTT.

The rearrangement joins TRBV15 to TRBJ1-1; D call uncertain. Germline assignment: CDR1 LNHNV and CDR2 YYDKDF (reference sequence). V lost 0 bases and J lost 11, with 13 bases in between. The CDR3 contains 13 residues. CDR3 residues: CATSRELRGRAFF. CDR3 bases: TGTGCCACCAGCAGAGAATTGCGAGGGAGGGCTTTCTTT.

This chain links TRBV5-4 with TRBJ1-1, with D perhaps TRBD1 (6 bases). The CDR3 loop spans 14 amino acids. Germline V gene sequence: CDR1 SGHNT, CDR2 YYREEE (reference sequence). V lost 2 bases, J lost 0 bases, and 8 bases lay in between. DNA of the CDR3: TGTGCCAGCAGCTTACCAGGGGTGAACACTGAAGCTTTCTTT. Protein sequence: CASSLPGVNTEAFF.

The rearrangement uses TRBV30 and TRBJ2-1, with no clear D. V gave up 4 bases and J gave up 5 bases, with 9 bases separating them. Germline assignment: CDR1 GTSNPN and CDR2 SVGIG (reference sequence). CDR3 length equals 12 residues. The CDR3 DNA follows: TGTGCCTGGAACTTAGTGGACAATGAGCAGTTCTTC. Protein: CAWNLVDNEQFF.

V usage is TRBV7-8 and J usage is TRBJ1-4, with a weak D call TRBD1 (5 bases). Germline lookup yields CDR1 SGHVS and CDR2 FQNEAQ. This CDR3 has 13 amino acids. Trimming took 9 bases from V and 6 from J, leaving 14 bases between them. CDR3 protein: CASTEGTHEKLFF. CDR3 coding DNA: TGTGCCAGTACGGAGGGGACCCATGAAAAACTGTTTTTT.

CDR3 in amino acids: CASRGGSGSQETQYF. CDR3 coding DNA: TGTGCCAGCAGGGGTGGTAGCGGGAGTCAAGAGACCCAGTACTTC. The rearrangement uses TRBV27 and TRBJ2-5, with 9 bases aligning to TRBD2. The V and J ends lost 6 bases and 2 bases, in that order; junction bases with no gene match: 7. Germline lookup yields CDR1 MNHEY and CDR2 SMNVEV (reference sequence). This CDR3 is built from 15 residues.

V usage is TRBV7-9 and J usage is TRBJ1-4; 7 bases are shared with TRBD1. The CDR3 totals 16 residues. CDR1 is SEHNR and CDR2 is FQNEAQ in the germline V gene (reference sequence). Trimming at V came to 5 bases and at J to 5 bases, leaving 11 bases not matched to a gene. The CDR3: CASSKTGTASNEKLFF. CDR3 in DNA: TGTGCCAGCAGCAAAACCGGGACAGCTTCGAATGAAAAACTGTTTTTT.

In DNA, the CDR3 is TGTGCCAGCAGTTCCCGGTTAGCGGGAGGGCCCACACCGTCCTACGAGCAGTACTTC. This sequence encodes CASSSRLAGGPTPSYEQYF. The chain joins TRBV28 to TRBJ2-7; 11 bases agree with TRBD2. V lost 4 bases to trimming and J lost 1 base; unmatched junction nucleotides: 15. CDR3 length: 19 residues. Germline CDR1 is MDHEN and CDR2 is SYDVKM.

The V gene is TRBV2, the J gene TRBJ1-4; 7 nucleotides align to TRBD1. The CDR3 has 16 amino acids. V was pared by 8 bases and J by 0 bases, with 9 bases of the junction left unmatched. Germline loops: CDR1 SNHLY, CDR2 FYNNEI. This chain's CDR3 is CASRTGPPATNEKLFF. The CDR3 bases are TGTGCCAGCCGGACAGGCCCCCCTGCAACTAATGAAAAACTGTTTTTT.

The chain joins TRBV5-6 to TRBJ2-1; TRBD1 aligns across 10 bases. Germline CDR1 SGHDT, CDR2 YYEEEE. This CDR3 has 16 amino acids. V was pared by 1 base and J by 9 bases, with 10 bases of the junction left unmatched. CDR3 DNA sequence: TGTGCCAGCAGCTTGAGCGGGGGACAGGGGAGGAGTGAGCAGTTCTTC. Translation gives CASSLSGGQGRSEQFF. Full variable domain (remainder filled in from reference TRBV5-6 and TRBJ2-1): DAGVTQSPTHLIKTRGQQVTLRCSPKSGHDTVSWYQQALGQGPQFIFQYYEEEERQRGNFPDRFSGHQFPNYSSELNVNALLLGDSALYLCASSLSGGQGRSEQFFGPGTRLTVL.

V is TRBV5-1 and J is TRBJ2-1, with 13 bases lining up with TRBD2. V was clipped by 2 bases and J by 6 bases; unmatched bases: 14. This CDR3 spans 19 amino acids. The germline gives CDR1 SGHRS, CDR2 YFSETQ. CDR3 loop: CASSLYQRGLAGVFNEQFF. The DNA of the CDR3 is TGCGCCAGCAGCTTATATCAGAGAGGACTAGCGGGAGTGTTCAATGAGCAGTTCTTC.

The J gene is TRBJ2-3, the V gene TRBV6-1; D is unresolved. This CDR3 region has 13 residues. Germline CDR1 is MNHNS and CDR2 is SASEGT. The V and J ends lost 0 bases and 11 bases respectively, with 12 bases between them. The CDR3 spells CASSEAITTMQYF. Here the CDR3 DNA reads TGTGCCAGCAGTGAAGCGATAACCACTATGCAGTATTTT.

This chain links TRBV19 with TRBJ1-1, with D maybe TRBD1 (5 bases). The CDR3 runs to 14 residues. V shed 4 bases and J shed 5 bases, with 14 bases lying between them. CDR1 is LNHDA, CDR2 SQIVND, per germline (reference sequence). In DNA form, the CDR3 reads TGTGCCAGTAGTACGCAGGGAGGTTGGACTGAAGCTTTCTTT. Translating gives CASSTQGGWTEAFF.

This clone was observed once. CDR3 sequence (DNA): TGTGCCAGCAGGAACGCAGGGGGCGTAGGGTATGGCTACACCTTC. Translation: CASRNAGGVGYGYTF. The J gene is TRBJ1-2, the V gene TRBV27, with TRBD1 identical over 8 bases. The CDR3 is made up of 15 amino acids. Trimming cost V 6 bases and J 5 bases; bases outside gene matches: 11. Germline V gene sequence: CDR1 MNHEY, CDR2 SMNVEV (reference sequence).

The rearrangement joins TRBV28 to TRBJ2-7; the match to TRBD2 covers 7 bases. Trimming at V came to 10 bases and at J to 2 bases, leaving 14 bases not matched to a gene. The CDR3 is 15 amino acids. Germline CDR1 reads MDHEN; CDR2 reads SYDVKM. The CDR3 region has the DNA TGTGCCACCGCCGGCCGTGGGGCGGGAGCCTACGAGCAGTACTTC. It yields the protein CATAGRGAGAYEQYF.

The V call is TRBV4-1, the J call TRBJ1-3, with 10 bases aligning to TRBD1. Unmatched junction bases numbered 4, after V lost 3 bases and J lost 2 bases. This CDR3 has 16 residues. Germline V CDR1 and CDR2: MGHRA, YSYEKL. In DNA, the CDR3 is TGCGCCAGCAGCCAGGCTGACAGGGGGCCTGGAAACACCATATATTTT. Its protein is CASSQADRGPGNTIYF.

The V and J genes are TRBV19 and TRBJ1-1, with 10 bases lining up with TRBD1. The CDR3 length is 16 residues. Germline CDR1 is LNHDA and CDR2 is SQIVND (reference sequence). V lost 1 base and J lost 7; bases outside the gene matches: 9. The CDR3: CASSIGRQGAKSEAFF. The CDR3 region has the DNA TGTGCCAGTAGTATAGGGAGACAGGGGGCGAAGAGTGAAGCTTTCTTT.

The V call is TRBV4-1, the J call TRBJ2-3, with 14 bases fitting TRBD2. Trimming at V came to 5 bases and at J to 4 bases, leaving 8 bases not matched to a gene. This CDR3 spans 17 amino acids. CDR1 and CDR2 (germline): MGHRA, YSYEKL. CDR3 DNA: TGCGCCAGCAGCTTTCAGGGGACTAGCGGGAGCCCAGATACGCAGTATTTT. Translation: CASSFQGTSGSPDTQYF.

J is TRBJ2-1 and V is TRBV7-2, with 12 bases identical to TRBD2. CDR3 length: 15 amino acids. Per the germline V gene, CDR1 is SGHTA and CDR2 is FQGNSA. The J segment lost 3 bases and the V segment lost 5 bases, leaving 2 bases of the junction unmatched. CDR3 loop: CASSPTSGSYNEQFF. CDR3 nucleotides: TGTGCCAGCAGCCCGACTAGCGGGAGCTACAATGAGCAGTTCTTC. The whole variable domain, filled in from reference TRBV7-2 and TRBJ2-1, reads GAGVSQSPSNKVTEKGKDVELRCDPISGHTALYWYRQSLGQGLEFLIYFQGNSAPDKSGLPSDRFSAERTGGSVSTLTIQRTQQEDSAVYLCASSPTSGSYNEQFFGPGTRLTVL.